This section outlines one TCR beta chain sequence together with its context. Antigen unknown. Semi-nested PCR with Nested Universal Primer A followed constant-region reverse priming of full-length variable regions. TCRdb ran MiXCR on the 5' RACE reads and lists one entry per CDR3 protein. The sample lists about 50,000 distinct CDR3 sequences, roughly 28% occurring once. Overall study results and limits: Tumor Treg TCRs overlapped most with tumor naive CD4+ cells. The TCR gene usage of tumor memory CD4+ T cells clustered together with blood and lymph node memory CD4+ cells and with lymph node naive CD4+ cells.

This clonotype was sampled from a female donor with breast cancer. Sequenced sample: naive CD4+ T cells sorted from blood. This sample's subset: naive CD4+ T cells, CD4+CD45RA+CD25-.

The CDR3: CASSQQLVHTGELFF. CDR3 nucleotides: TGCGCCAGCAGCCAGCAACTAGTCCACACCGGGGAGCTGTTTTTT. The rearrangement links TRBV4-1 to TRBJ2-2; D possibly corresponds to TRBD2 (5 bases). V dropped 3 bases and J dropped 3 bases, with 11 bases sitting between them. The length of the CDR3 is 15 residues. CDR1 and CDR2 (germline): MGHRA, YSYEKL.